The sequence of this T cell receptor beta chain was determined in a study of CD8 T cells in Susac syndrome. Turning to the study itself: Susac syndrome patients were untreated, on corticosteroids with some adding intravenous immunoglobulin, or on intravenous immunoglobulin only.

RNA was extracted with the RNeasy kit, and a quantity of about 0.5 to 1 ug was reverse transcribed using random hexamers. TCRdb re-called the immunoSEQ multiplex PCR reads through MiXCR, storing one row per CDR3 protein. Of 200,000 to 250,000 distinct CDR3 sequences in the sample, approximately 94% were seen once. Input material: CD4+ T cells from PBMCs. The sequence was obtained from a human donor with Susac syndrome.

CDR3 sequence (DNA): TGTGCCAGCAGCTTAGTTAGCACTAGCTATGGCTACACCTTC. It yields the protein CASSLVSTSYGYTF. The V call is TRBV7-2, the J call TRBJ1-2; no firm D call. V was shortened by 1 base and J by 4 bases, with 10 bases between the two germline ends. CDR1 and CDR2 (germline): SGHTA, FQGNSA. The CDR3 covers 14 residues.